This TCR beta chain was identified in a study of tissue T cells after allogeneic stem cell transplantation. Study-level results: This small cohort was clinically heterogeneous, and sampling depth was a limitation. Anatomically similar tissues had similar TCR repertoires within each patient.

Repertoires were generated with immunoSEQ multiplex PCR, while TCRdb's copy carries only in-frame clones and drops some. The sample consists of roughly 2,000 clones, around 60% of them appearing once. Adult allogeneic hematopoietic cell transplant recipients with steroid-refractory graft-versus-host disease were prospectively enrolled for research autopsy. With respect to this clone: Antigen specificity is unknown.

This specimen was ileal tissue, taken at autopsy. This clonotype was obtained from a male patient over 55 with steroid-refractory graft-versus-host disease after an allogeneic stem cell transplant. The graft donor may have contributed some T cells.

The CDR3 sequence: CASSTGTKGLYNEQFF. As DNA, the CDR3 is TGTGCCAGCAGCACCGGGACTAAAGGGCTCTACAATGAGCAGTTCTTC. J is TRBJ2-1 and V is TRBV6-2 or TRBV6-3, with TRBD2 identical over 7 bases. J gave up 3 bases and V 6 bases, and 11 bases lay outside the gene matches. The CDR3 has 16 residues. CDR1 and CDR2 from the germline V gene are MNHEY and SVGEGT.